The 25 T cell receptor beta chains given below trace back to one sample, sequenced in a study of CD8 T cells in Susac syndrome. About 0.45 to 1 ug RNA was reverse transcribed with random hexamers. TCRdb reprocessed the immunoSEQ multiplex PCR reads via MiXCR and lists one record per CDR3 protein. The sample holds almost 450,000 distinct CDR3 sequences, around 85% seen once. Sequences were obtained from CD8+ T cells from PBMCs. These receptors were taken from a human donor with multiple sclerosis.

The gene calls are TRBV5-1 and TRBJ2-7; D ambiguous. Per the germline V gene, CDR1 is SGHRS and CDR2 is YFSETQ. This CDR3 is built from 14 residues. The V end lost 1 base, the J end lost 6 bases, and 14 bases lay between the germline ends. The CDR3 nucleotides are TGCGCCAGCAGCTTGAAGTTTGGCCCGAGCGAGCAGTACTTC. Residues: CASSLKFGPSEQYF.

The CDR3 DNA reads TGTGCCAGCAGCTTCCTACAGGGAAACGAGCAGTACTTC. Amino acids: CASSFLQGNEQYF. V usage is TRBV7-6 and J usage is TRBJ2-7; TRBD1 might be the D (6 bases). The germline CDR1 and CDR2 sequences are SGHVS and FNYEAQ. The CDR3 has 13 residues. Trimming pared 3 bases from V and 5 bases from J, leaving 11 bases between.

This clonotype is a singleton in its sample. V usage is TRBV20-1 and J usage is TRBJ2-7; D not resolved. CDR3 length: 15 amino acids. The germline gives CDR1 DFQATT, CDR2 SNEGSKA (reference sequence). The ends were cut back, 2 bases at V and 4 bases at J, with 18 bases in the middle. The CDR3 spells CSARPIRSLEYEQYF. In DNA, the CDR3 is TGCAGTGCTAGACCAATACGATCCCTCGAATACGAGCAGTACTTC.

In DNA form, the CDR3 reads TGTGCCAGCAGTTACGGGTTCCGGGGGGCCTACGAGCAGTACTTC. This translates into CASSYGFRGAYEQYF. V is TRBV6-2 or TRBV6-3 and J is TRBJ2-7; TRBD2 matches 7 bases. This CDR3 has 15 amino acids. V was pared by 2 bases and J by 2 bases, with 6 bases of the junction left unmatched. Germline CDR1 MNHEY, CDR2 SVGEGT.

This clonotype was counted a single time. This chain joins TRBV6-6 and TRBJ1-1; D is possibly TRBD1 (5 bases). The CDR3 is 13 residues long. V lost 2 bases, J lost 7 bases, and 11 bases lay in between. The germline V gene has CDR1 MNHNY and CDR2 SVGAGI (reference sequence). CDR3 nucleotide sequence: TGTGCCAGCAGTTACCTCGACAGCAATGAAGCTTTCTTT. Its translation: CASSYLDSNEAFF.

This clonotype was observed a handful of times. The junction and the germline gene differ at one end; a read error may be behind it. V is TRBV7-7 and J is TRBJ2-7; a weak D match, TRBD1 (6 bases). This CDR3 has 13 residues. From germline, CDR1 is SSHAT and CDR2 FNYEAQ (reference sequence). The CDR3 DNA sequence: TGTGCTAGCAGCATAACAGGGTCCTACGAGCAGTACTTC. As protein: CASSITGSYEQYF.

The chain has TRBV4-1 and TRBJ1-2; D gene unclear. Germline V gene lookup returns CDR1 MGHRA and CDR2 YSYEKL. Trimming shortened V by 0 bases and J by 0 bases, and 8 bases separated the two germline ends. CDR3 length: 15 residues. The CDR3 DNA follows: TGCGCCAGCAGCCAAGAGCAGGTCGCTAACTATGGCTACACCTTC. It encodes CASSQEQVANYGYTF.

The gene calls are TRBV7-7 and TRBJ2-1; D remains unclear. V lost 0 bases and J lost 7, with 19 bases in between. The CDR3 is made up of 17 amino acids. Germline V gives CDR1 SSHAT, CDR2 FNYEAQ (reference sequence). The CDR3 nucleotides read TGTGCCAGCAGCTTAGCGCAGTTTTCGGGCTTTACAAATGAGCAGTTCTTC. Translated, it gives CASSLAQFSGFTNEQFF.

In DNA form, the CDR3 reads TGCAGTGCTAGAGGACCCATAAACAGGGAAACCTACGAGCAGTACTTC. It specifies CSARGPINRETYEQYF. V usage is TRBV20-1 and J usage is TRBJ2-7; TRBD1 is a possible D gene (6 bases). The germline CDR1 and CDR2 sequences are DFQATT and SNEGSKA (reference sequence). The CDR3 extends over 16 amino acids. Trimming removed 1 base from V and 2 bases from J, with 18 bases in between.

This chain joins TRBV20-1 and TRBJ2-7, with TRBD2 as a possible D gene (5 bases). V lost 0 bases to trimming and J lost 0 bases, with 9 bases between them. Germline CDR1 and CDR2: DFQATT and SNEGSKA (reference sequence). This CDR3 contains 14 residues. The CDR3 DNA sequence: TGCAGTGCTAGAGACCCCGGACTCTCCTACGAGCAGTACTTC. Translated: CSARDPGLSYEQYF.

CDR3 nucleotides: TGTGCCAGCAGTTACTCGATGCTGGGGGCGATGTTGGATGAGCAGTTCTTC. Its translation is CASSYSMLGAMLDEQFF. The J gene is TRBJ2-1, the V gene TRBV6-5; maybe TRBD1 (6 bases). CDR1 and CDR2 from the germline V gene are MNHEY and SVGAGI. This CDR3 comprises 17 residues. Trimming pared 0 bases from V and 8 bases from J, leaving 20 bases between.

The chain couples TRBV4-1 to TRBJ1-2; D is unresolved. The V end lost 1 base, the J end lost 0 bases, and 9 bases lay between the germline ends. The CDR3 length is 15 residues. Germline V gene sequence: CDR1 MGHRA, CDR2 YSYEKL. The CDR3 is CASSQVAGSNYGYTF. CDR3 in DNA: TGCGCCAGCAGCCAAGTCGCGGGGTCTAACTATGGCTACACCTTC.

This chain links TRBV27 with TRBJ2-1, with 7 bases identical to TRBD2. Trimming at V came to 2 bases and at J to 5 bases, leaving 3 bases not matched to a gene. The germline V gene has CDR1 MNHEY and CDR2 SMNVEV (reference sequence). The CDR3 totals 14 residues. The CDR3 reads CASSLAAGDNEQFF. CDR3 DNA: TGTGCCAGCAGTTTAGCTGCGGGAGACAATGAGCAGTTCTTC.

The chain couples TRBV28 to TRBJ2-5, with TRBD2 as a possible D gene (6 bases). This CDR3 has 14 amino acids. Between the trimmed V and J ends, which lost 1 base and 7 bases, there was a span of 13 bases. Germline V CDR1 and CDR2: MDHEN, SYDVKM. This CDR3 is CASSLLKGGGTQYF. CDR3 nucleotides: TGTGCCAGCAGTTTATTGAAGGGAGGTGGGACCCAGTACTTC.

A single count supports this clonotype. The rearrangement uses TRBV5-1 and TRBJ1-3, with D uncertain. The ends were cut back, 3 bases at V and 1 base at J, with 14 bases in the middle. The CDR3 length is 16 residues. Germline CDR1 SGHRS, CDR2 YFSETQ. This CDR3 is CASSSPPVGSGNTIYF. CDR3 nucleotides: TGCGCCAGCAGCTCCCCCCCTGTGGGGTCTGGAAACACCATATATTTT. Supplemented by reference TRBV5-1 and TRBJ1-3, the full variable domain reads KAGVTQTPRYLIKTRGQQVTLSCSPISGHRSVSWYQQTPGQGLQFLFEYFSETQRNKGNFPGRFSGRQFSNSRSEMNVSTLELGDSALYLCASSSPPVGSGNTIYFGEGSWLTVV.

This chain's CDR3 is CSARDLRRAVRGTDTQYF. The CDR3 DNA is TGCAGTGCTAGAGATCTTCGGCGGGCGGTGAGGGGCACAGATACGCAGTATTTT. The V call is TRBV20-1, the J call TRBJ2-3, with TRBD2 as a possible D gene (5 bases). The CDR3 contains 18 residues. In germline, CDR1 is DFQATT, CDR2 SNEGSKA (reference sequence). V lost 0 bases, J lost 1 base, and 20 bases lay in between.

This rearrangement joins TRBV4-1 to TRBJ2-1, with D perhaps TRBD2 (5 bases). Germline CDR1 MGHRA, CDR2 YSYEKL. Between the trimmed V and J ends, which lost 2 bases and 0 bases, there was a span of 8 bases. The CDR3 contains 15 residues. This chain's CDR3 is CASSQPLDSYNEQFF. CDR3 coding DNA: TGCGCCAGCAGCCAACCACTAGACTCCTACAATGAGCAGTTCTTC.

CDR3: CASSSGDLGGQPQHF. CDR3 sequence (DNA): TGCGCCAGCAGCTCCGGGGACCTCGGGGGTCAGCCCCAGCATTTT. V is TRBV5-1 and J is TRBJ1-5, with D possibly TRBD1 on 5 matching bases. CDR1 is SGHRS, CDR2 YFSETQ, per germline. Trimming took off 3 bases at V and 6 bases at J, with 16 bases between the two ends. The CDR3 contains 15 residues.

This rearrangement joins TRBV4-2 to TRBJ1-4; D unresolved. The CDR3 extends over 15 amino acids. V dropped 0 bases and J dropped 8 bases, with 13 bases sitting between them. The germline V gene encodes CDR1 LGHNA and CDR2 YNFKEQ. The CDR3 here is CASSQDPGPREKLFF. DNA for the CDR3: TGTGCCAGCAGCCAAGATCCGGGCCCTAGGGAAAAACTGTTTTTT.

This clonotype was recorded a few times. The chain is built from TRBV6-5 and TRBJ2-7; 9 bases are shared with TRBD1. The junction had 4 bases not matched to a gene; V was cut back by 3 bases and J by 7 bases. Germline V gene lookup returns CDR1 MNHEY and CDR2 SVGAGI. The CDR3 totals 13 residues. The CDR3 region is CASSYGTGTEQYF. The CDR3 DNA follows: TGTGCCAGCAGTTATGGGACAGGGACTGAGCAGTACTTC.

The chain joins TRBV24-1 to TRBJ2-2; 7 bases match TRBD2. There are 14 residues in the CDR3. Per germline, CDR1 KGHDR and CDR2 SFDVKD. After removal of 6 bases from V and 6 bases from J, the junction contained 6 bases not matched to a gene. The DNA of the CDR3 is TGTGCCACCAGTCCCTCTAGCGGCCCCGGGGAGCTGTTTTTT. This encodes CATSPSSGPGELFF.

The J gene is TRBJ1-2, the V gene TRBV7-2, with unresolved D. The CDR3 is 14 residues long. CDR1 SGHTA and CDR2 FQGNSA come from the germline V gene. V was trimmed by 5 bases and J by 8 bases, leaving 18 bases between them. The CDR3 coding sequence is TGTGCCAGCAGCCAGGACCCGTTCGACTGGGGCTACACCTTC. This gives the protein CASSQDPFDWGYTF. The variable domain in full, with the rest retrieved from reference TRBV7-2 and TRBJ1-2, is GAGVSQSPSNKVTEKGKDVELRCDPISGHTALYWYRQSLGQGLEFLIYFQGNSAPDKSGLPSDRFSAERTGGSVSTLTIQRTQQEDSAVYLCASSQDPFDWGYTFGSGTRLTVV.

This CDR3 is CAWSGQSLRDTIYF. The CDR3 bases are TGTGCCTGGTCGGGACAGAGCCTAAGAGACACCATATATTTT. The J gene is TRBJ1-3, the V gene TRBV30; 7 nucleotides agree with TRBD1. CDR3 length equals 14 residues. CDR1 and CDR2 (germline): GTSNPN, SVGIG (reference sequence). Trimming at V came to 5 bases and at J to 8 bases, leaving 12 bases not matched to a gene.

The genes are TRBV7-9 and TRBJ2-1; the match to TRBD2 covers 8 bases. The CDR3 runs 15 residues. V shed 5 bases, J shed 8 bases, and the junction held 11 bases outside the gene matches. The V gene's germline CDR1 is SEHNR and CDR2 FQNEAQ (reference sequence). CDR3 protein: CASSPDRAGVDEQFF. CDR3 nucleotide sequence: TGTGCCAGCAGCCCGGATCGAGCGGGGGTCGATGAGCAGTTCTTC.

This chain uses TRBV4-1 with TRBJ2-1, with TRBD2 matching over 7 bases. The CDR3 is 13 amino acids. Germline V gene lookup returns CDR1 MGHRA and CDR2 YSYEKL. Trimming at V came to 2 bases and at J to 10 bases, leaving 5 bases not matched to a gene. CDR3 bases: TGCGCCAGCAGCCAAAGACTAGCCGACGAGCAGTTCTTC. It is translated as CASSQRLADEQFF.